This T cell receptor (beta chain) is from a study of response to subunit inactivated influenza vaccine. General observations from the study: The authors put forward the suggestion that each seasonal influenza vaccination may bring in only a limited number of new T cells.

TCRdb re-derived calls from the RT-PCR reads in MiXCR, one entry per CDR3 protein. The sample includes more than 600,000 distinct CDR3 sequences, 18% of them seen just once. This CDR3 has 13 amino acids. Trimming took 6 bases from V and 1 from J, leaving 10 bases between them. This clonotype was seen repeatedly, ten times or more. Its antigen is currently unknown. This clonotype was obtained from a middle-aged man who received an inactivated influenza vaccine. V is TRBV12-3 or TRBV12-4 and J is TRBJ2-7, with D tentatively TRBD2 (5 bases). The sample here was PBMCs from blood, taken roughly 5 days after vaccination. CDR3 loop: CASSLRESYEQYF. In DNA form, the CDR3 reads TGTGCCAGCAGCTTAAGGGAGTCCTACGAGCAGTACTTC.